Below are 17 T cell receptor beta chains sequenced from a single sample in a study of T-cell reconstitution after alpha-beta-depleted transplantation in children. Unique molecular identifiers tagged the TCRbeta library. TCRdb fed the PCR reads into MiXCR, producing one record per CDR3 protein. This table has roughly 150,000 distinct CDR3 sequences, around 10% appearing once. The sample here was PBMCs, taken before TCRalphabeta/CD19-depleted stem cell transplant. Receptor source: a boy younger than 10 with acute myeloid leukemia, due to receive a stem cell transplant.

This clonotype was recorded many times. The chain joins TRBV20-1 to TRBJ2-1; 11 bases are a match to TRBD2. V gave up 5 bases and J gave up 9 bases; unmatched junction bases: 6. Germline CDR1 and CDR2: DFQATT and SNEGSKA (reference sequence). The CDR3 length is 13 residues. The CDR3 coding sequence is TGCAGTGCTGCTAGCGGGAGGACGGGTGAGCAGTTCTTC. This encodes CSAASGRTGEQFF.

This clonotype was seen repeatedly, ten times or more. The J gene is TRBJ1-2, the V gene TRBV20-1; D remains ambiguous. This CDR3 spans 14 amino acids. V lost 0 bases, J lost 2 bases, and 10 bases lay in between. Germline CDR1 is DFQATT and CDR2 is SNEGSKA (reference sequence). CDR3 nucleotides: TGCAGTGCTAGAGATCTCGATCGGAACTATGGCTACACCTTC. It codes for CSARDLDRNYGYTF.

This clonotype was seen many times. The gene calls are TRBV27 and TRBJ2-6; no definite D call. The CDR3 contains 16 residues. V shed 2 bases and J shed 0 bases, with 8 bases lying between them. Germline-derived CDR1 and CDR2 are MNHEY and SMNVEV (reference sequence). DNA for the CDR3: TGTGCCAGCAGTTTACTGCCGGTCTCTGGGGCCAACGTCCTGACTTTC. Its translation: CASSLLPVSGANVLTF.

This clonotype has a single count. A much larger clone differs by one base, so this may be a read error. The chain couples TRBV5-1 to TRBJ1-2, with D hard to call. The CDR3 consists of 12 residues. Germline V gives CDR1 SGHRS, CDR2 YFSETQ. CDR3 protein: CASSLEDYGYPF. CDR3 coding DNA: TGCGCCAGCAGCTTGGAAGACTATGGCTACCCCTTC. The full variable domain, with the rest looked up from reference TRBV5-1 and TRBJ1-2, is KAGVTQTPRYLIKTRGQQVTLSCSPISGHRSVSWYQQTPGQGLQFLFEYFSETQRNKGNFPGRFSGRQFSNSRSEMNVSTLELGDSALYLCASSLEDYGYPFGSGTRLTVV.

This clonotype was found many times. CDR3 nucleotides: TGTGCCACCAGTGATTCGACCGCGATAAACCCCGGAAAAGAGACCCAGTACTTC. Translation: CATSDSTAINPGKETQYF. The chain has TRBV24-1 and TRBJ2-5; no firm D call. The length of the CDR3 is 18 residues. Trimming removed 2 bases from V and 3 bases from J, with 21 bases in between. Germline lookup yields CDR1 KGHDR and CDR2 SFDVKD.

The table lists this clonotype with many counts. This chain joins TRBV7-9 and TRBJ1-5; D possibly corresponds to TRBD1 (5 bases). The CDR3 is made up of 15 amino acids. Germline V lookup: CDR1 SEHNR, CDR2 FQNEAQ (reference sequence). V was pared by 4 bases and J by 5 bases, with 15 bases between. The DNA for the CDR3 is TGTGCCAGCAGCTCCCTGAGGGGAGGCCATCAGCCCCAGCATTTT. Amino acids: CASSSLRGGHQPQHF.

In its sample, this clonotype was seen many times. V usage is TRBV7-3 and J usage is TRBJ1-4, with D perhaps matching TRBD1 (5 bases). Trimming cost V 0 bases and J 14 bases, with 13 bases left between them. This CDR3 comprises 13 residues. Germline V gene sequence: CDR1 SGHTA, CDR2 FQGTGA. Written as DNA, the CDR3 is TGTGCCAGCAGCTTAACCCCGGGACTCAGCCTGTTTTTT. Amino acids: CASSLTPGLSLFF.

This clonotype was recorded many times. This chain connects TRBV28 to TRBJ1-2, with D tentatively TRBD1 (5 bases). This CDR3 has 12 amino acids. CDR1 and CDR2 (germline): MDHEN, SYDVKM. Trimming took off 10 bases at V and 4 bases at J, with 13 bases between the two ends. For the CDR3, the DNA is TGTGCCATCTCACAGGTGACCTATGGCTACACCTTC. This gives the protein CAISQVTYGYTF.

This chain connects TRBV4-1 to TRBJ2-3; D remains unclear. There are 16 residues in the CDR3. Germline V CDR1 and CDR2: MGHRA, YSYEKL. V lost 1 base and J lost 0, with 11 bases in between. In DNA, the CDR3 is TGCGCCAGCAGCCAAGGGCGTGACACTAGCACAGATACGCAGTATTTT. Amino acids: CASSQGRDTSTDTQYF.

Worth noting for this clonotype: A much larger clone sits a single nucleotide away, making a read error possible. The chain employs TRBV29-1 and TRBJ2-1; 14 nucleotides agree with TRBD2. With 4 bases clipped from V and 9 bases from J, the junction kept 5 bases outside the gene matches. The CDR3 consists of 14 residues. Germline V gives CDR1 SQVTM, CDR2 ANQGSEA. The CDR3 DNA reads TGCAGCGTTGTGGGACTAGCGGGAGTTAGTGAGCAGTTCTTC. It translates to CSVVGLAGVSEQFF.

The sample holds many counts of this clonotype. The chain carries TRBV7-9 and TRBJ2-5; tentative D call: TRBD2 (6 bases). This CDR3 region has 16 residues. V was clipped by 5 bases and J by 1 base, with 17 bases between them. Germline-derived CDR1 and CDR2 are SEHNR and FQNEAQ (reference sequence). The CDR3 DNA reads as TGTGCCAGCAGCCCCTTCGCGGGAAACTTCCAAGAGACCCAGTACTTC. Translating it yields CASSPFAGNFQETQYF.

This chain connects TRBV7-9 to TRBJ2-1; TRBD2 matches at 7 bases. J was trimmed by 3 bases and V by 5 bases; bases with no gene match: 13. The CDR3 has 17 residues. Germline V gene sequence: CDR1 SEHNR, CDR2 FQNEAQ (reference sequence). The CDR3 bases are TGTGCCAGCAGCCCGGGGACCGGACTAGTGATCTACAATGAGCAGTTCTTC. Translation: CASSPGTGLVIYNEQFF.

This clonotype was counted ten times or more. The genes are TRBV10-1 and TRBJ2-2, with a weak D call TRBD1 (6 bases). This CDR3 region has 15 residues. The germline V and J ends were trimmed by 0 bases and 1 base, with 6 bases remaining between them. CDR1 and CDR2 (germline): WNHNN, SYGVQD (reference sequence). The CDR3: CASSESGQNTGELFF. CDR3 nucleotide sequence: TGCGCCAGCAGTGAGTCGGGACAGAACACCGGGGAGCTGTTTTTT.

There are many counts of this clonotype. The rearrangement joins TRBV20-1 to TRBJ2-7; weak D call: TRBD2 (7 bases). The CDR3 is 18 residues long. The V and J ends lost 0 bases and 1 base respectively, with 22 bases between them. The V gene's germline CDR1 is DFQATT and CDR2 SNEGSKA (reference sequence). The CDR3 region is CSARDRSAGHLPSYEQYF. The CDR3 region has the DNA TGCAGTGCTAGAGATAGGTCAGCGGGACACCTTCCGTCCTACGAGCAGTACTTC.

At least ten counts were recorded for this clonotype. The V and J genes are TRBV5-1 and TRBJ2-5; 11 bases match TRBD2. The germline gives CDR1 SGHRS, CDR2 YFSETQ. After removal of 0 bases from V and 4 bases from J, the junction contained 2 bases not matched to a gene. The CDR3 runs to 15 residues. The CDR3 DNA reads as TGCGCCAGCAGCTTGGTAGCGGGGGGGCCAGAGACCCAGTACTTC. Encoded protein: CASSLVAGGPETQYF.

This clonotype was detected ten times or more. V and J are TRBV29-1 and TRBJ2-4; D call uncertain. Germline V gene data show CDR1 as SQVTM and CDR2 as ANQGSEA. The CDR3 is 12 residues long. V lost 6 bases and J lost 5, with 11 bases in between. The CDR3 reads CSVRANQNIQYF. The CDR3 DNA reads as TGCAGCGTCCGGGCCAACCAAAACATTCAGTACTTC.

This clonotype was counted many times. The rearrangement uses TRBV5-1 and TRBJ1-1; D call uncertain. Trimming removed 4 bases from V and 1 base from J, with 17 bases in between. The CDR3 has 16 residues. Looked up from germline, CDR1 is SGHRS and CDR2 is YFSETQ. CDR3 in DNA: TGCGCCAGCAGCCGAGGCCCACTGGCCGCGAACACTGAAGCTTTCTTT. Translation: CASSRGPLAANTEAFF.